Shown below are 11 T cell receptor beta chains from a single sample sequenced in a study of cytomegalovirus exposure and HLA in healthy donors. PCR was performed using 60 Vbeta and 13 Jbeta primers. Sequencing was performed with immunoSEQ multiplex PCR; in TCRdb, only in-frame clones are kept and a portion is missing. The table includes almost 90,000 clones, about 85% detected once. Sequencing was carried out using PBMCs. The receptors come from a man aged 35-49 years in good health and CMV-seropositive.

The V gene is TRBV27, the J gene TRBJ2-5, with 11 positions matching TRBD2. The end of the DNA is better explained by TRBJ2-7, so the J call may be wrong. The CDR3 length is 14 residues. Germline V gives CDR1 MNHEY, CDR2 SMNVEV (reference sequence). In DNA form, the CDR3 reads TGTGCCAGCAGTGGCGGGACTAGCGGCTACGAGCAGTACTTC. Translating gives CASSGGTSGYEQYF.

The CDR3: CASSLGTSGAQETQYF. The CDR3 DNA sequence: TGTGCCAGCAGCTTAGGGACTAGCGGGGCCCAAGAGACCCAGTACTTC. The V gene is TRBV7-3, the J gene TRBJ2-5; 13 bases are a match to TRBD2. Germline V lookup: CDR1 SGHTA, CDR2 FQGTGA. The CDR3 covers 16 residues. The trim removed 2 bases at V and 1 base at J, leaving 1 base unmatched.

This clone was counted a few times. The rearrangement joins TRBV6-1 to TRBJ1-2; the D is unclear. The CDR3 has 13 amino acids. Germline V gene lookup returns CDR1 MNHNS and CDR2 SASEGT. Trimming removed 3 bases from V and 2 bases from J, with 7 bases in between. This CDR3 reads CASSEGGNYGYTF. The DNA for the CDR3 is TGTGCCAGCAGTGAGGGCGGGAACTATGGCTACACCTTC.

This chain connects TRBV5-4 to TRBJ2-7, with a possible D match to TRBD1 (5 bases). CDR1 is SGHNT, CDR2 YYREEE, per germline (reference sequence). V lost 0 bases to trimming and J lost 0 bases, with 7 bases between them. CDR3 size: 14 residues. CDR3: CASSLGQLSYEQYF. The CDR3 DNA follows: TGTGCCAGCAGCTTGGGACAGCTCTCCTACGAGCAGTACTTC.

The CDR3 nucleotides read TGTGCCAGCAGCTTAGGGGGTGACAGGGTTGAGCAGTTCTTC. Encoded protein: CASSLGGDRVEQFF. This rearrangement joins TRBV11-3 to TRBJ2-1; TRBD1 aligns across 7 bases. Unmatched junction bases numbered 6, after V lost 1 base and J lost 9 bases. This CDR3 region has 14 residues. The V gene's germline CDR1 is SGHNT and CDR2 YENEEA.

This rearrangement joins TRBV7-2 to TRBJ2-2; a weak D match, TRBD1 (6 bases). The CDR3 runs to 15 residues. Trimming cost V 1 base and J 1 base, with 7 bases left between them. Per germline, CDR1 SGHTA and CDR2 FQGNSA. Written as DNA, the CDR3 is TGTGCCAGCAGCTTAGGCAGGGGGAACACCGGGGAGCTGTTTTTT. Protein: CASSLGRGNTGELFF.

The rearrangement links TRBV7-2 to TRBJ1-6, with TRBD1 matching 9 bases. Germline V gene sequence: CDR1 SGHTA, CDR2 FQGNSA. The trim removed 1 base at V and 9 bases at J, leaving 7 bases unmatched. The CDR3 totals 16 residues. The CDR3 bases are TGTGCCAGCAGCTTAGGCCCGGGACAGGGAGGTTCACCCCTCCACTTT. Protein: CASSLGPGQGGSPLHF.

V gene TRBV11-2 combines with J gene TRBJ2-1; D is uncertain. Trimming removed 4 bases at V and 7 bases at J, with 20 bases between. Germline V gene lookup returns CDR1 SGHAT and CDR2 FQNNGV. The CDR3 has 16 residues. CDR3 loop: CASSSYPTRMSNEQFF. The CDR3 region has the DNA TGTGCCAGCAGCTCATACCCTACCCGAATGTCGAATGAGCAGTTCTTC. Supplemented by reference TRBV11-2 and TRBJ2-1, the full variable domain reads EAGVAQSPRYKIIEKRQSVAFWCNPISGHATLYWYQQILGQGPKLLIQFQNNGVVDDSQLPKDRFSAERLKGVDSTLKIQPAKLEDSAVYLCASSSYPTRMSNEQFFGPGTRLTVL.

The chain employs TRBV7-9 and TRBJ1-6, with 9 bases aligning to TRBD1. V shed 4 bases and J 10 bases; nucleotides not matched to a gene: 17. The CDR3 is made up of 18 amino acids. Germline assignment: CDR1 SEHNR and CDR2 FQNEAQ (reference sequence). CDR3 residues: CASSSYAPGDREDSPLHF. For the CDR3, the DNA is TGTGCCAGCAGCTCTTATGCCCCAGGGGACAGGGAAGACTCACCCCTCCACTTT.

The genes are TRBV5-1 and TRBJ1-2, with 11 bases fitting TRBD1. V lost 5 bases and J lost 4; bases outside the gene matches: 7. The CDR3 extends over 15 amino acids. CDR1 is SGHRS, CDR2 YFSETQ, per germline. CDR3 region: CASSRGQGAGYGYTF. The CDR3 nucleotides are TGCGCCAGCAGTCGAGGACAGGGGGCAGGCTATGGCTACACCTTC.

Note on this clone: The junction and the germline gene differ at one end; a read error may be behind it. This chain joins TRBV7-7 and TRBJ2-5; 9 bases line up with TRBD1. Near its end, the DNA agrees better with TRBJ2-7, so the J call may be wrong. The CDR3 contains 15 residues. Germline CDR1 is SSHAT and CDR2 is FNYEAQ (reference sequence). The CDR3 protein is CASSLAGDREYEQYF. The CDR3, as DNA: TGTGCTAGCAGCTTAGCTGGGGACAGGGAGTACGAGCAGTACTTC.